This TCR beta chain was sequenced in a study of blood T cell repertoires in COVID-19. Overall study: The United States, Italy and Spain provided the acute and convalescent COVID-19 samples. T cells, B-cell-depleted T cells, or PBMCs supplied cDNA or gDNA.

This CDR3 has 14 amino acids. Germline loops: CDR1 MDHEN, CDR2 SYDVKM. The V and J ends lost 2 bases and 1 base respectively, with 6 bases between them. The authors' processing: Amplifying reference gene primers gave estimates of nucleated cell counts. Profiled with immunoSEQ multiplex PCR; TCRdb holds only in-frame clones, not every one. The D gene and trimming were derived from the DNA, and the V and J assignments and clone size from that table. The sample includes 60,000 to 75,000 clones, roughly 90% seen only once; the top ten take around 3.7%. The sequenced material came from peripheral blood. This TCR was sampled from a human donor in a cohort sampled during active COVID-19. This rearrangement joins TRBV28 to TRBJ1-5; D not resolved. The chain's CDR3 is CASSLVASNQPQHF. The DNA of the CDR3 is TGTGCCAGCAGTTTAGTGGCAAGCAATCAGCCCCAGCATTTT.